One sample yielded the 2 T cell receptor beta chains listed below, sequenced in a study of OX40 agonist ivuxolimab in advanced cancers. Sequencing used immunoSEQ multiplex PCR; TCRdb keeps in-frame clones, though not all of them. The sample shows 69,000 or so clones, approximately 81% of them seen only once. Sequencing was performed on CD4+ or CD8+ T cells sorted from blood, taken in a trial of the OX40 agonist ivuxolimab. All receptors come from an adult with an advanced solid tumor such as melanoma, head and neck, liver or kidney cancer.

This clone has a handful of counts. The chain combines TRBV7-9 with TRBJ2-3, with a weak D call TRBD1 (8 bases). The CDR3 loop spans 16 amino acids. Deletions cut 5 bases from V and 4 bases from J, with 19 bases between. Germline CDR1 SEHNR, CDR2 FQNEAQ (reference sequence). DNA of the CDR3: TGTGCCAGCAGCCCCCTCCGGACAGGGAGGGCAGATACGCAGTATTTT. The encoded protein is CASSPLRTGRADTQYF. Based on the CDR3 plus reference TRBV7-9 and TRBJ2-3, the full variable domain is DTGVSQNPRHKITKRGQNVTFRCDPISEHNRLYWYRQTLGQGPEFLTYFQNEAQLEKSRLLSDRFSAERPKGSFSTLEIQRTEQGDSAMYLCASSPLRTGRADTQYFGPGTRLTVL.

The chain joins TRBV2 to TRBJ1-6; weak D call: TRBD1 (6 bases). The CDR3 is made up of 14 amino acids. Germline values: CDR1 SNHLY, CDR2 FYNNEI. The V end lost 6 bases, the J end lost 10 bases, and 16 bases lay between the germline ends. CDR3 sequence: CASSPGHYPSPLHF. CDR3 sequence (DNA): TGTGCCAGCAGCCCGGGACATTACCCATCACCCCTCCACTTT. The full variable domain, completed using reference TRBV2 and TRBJ1-6, is EPEVTQTPSHQVTQMGQEVILRCVPISNHLYFYWYRQILGQKVEFLVSFYNNEISEKSEIFDDQFSVERPDGSNFTLKIRSTKLEDSAMYFCASSPGHYPSPLHFGNGTRLTVT.